This T cell receptor beta chain emerged from a study of T cell changes during pregnancy in multiple sclerosis (dated by TCRdb to between 2018 and 2020). Study-level background: The study examined how the T cell repertoire changed over the course of pregnancy in women with multiple sclerosis.

Trimming removed 6 bases from V and 2 bases from J, leaving 7 bases between the germline ends. The CDR3 has 11 amino acids, counting the end cysteine and phenylalanine. The read is trimmed to its CDR3 DNA, 33 bases read in frame from base 1. The CDR1 and CDR2 encoded by the germline V gene are SQVTM and ANQGSEA. Library creation used the immunoSEQ multiplex PCR assay. TCRdb provides this immuneACCESS table in a form limited to in-frame rearrangements. Some clones are lacking; in checked studies, under half of them reflect an unresolved V gene, and why the rest are absent is not known. Recorded for this sample are approximately 65,000 clones; 80% to 95% of them occurred a single time. Of the sample, 3% to 3.5% is held by the ten largest clones. A note on this clone: This receptor's antigen is unknown. No qualities accompany the bases; no much larger clone lies one base away.

The sample was CD8+ T cells from peripheral blood mononuclear cells, taken in the third trimester of pregnancy. The rearranged chain carries TRBV29-1 and TRBJ1-1; no D gene is confidently identified. The sequence was collected from a female donor in good health, enrolled as a control in a pregnancy study. The CDR3 region reads CSVEVNTEAFF. The base sequence is TGCAGCGTCGAGGTAAACACTGAAGCTTTCTTT.